This T cell receptor (beta chain) was identified during a study of T cells in localized non-small cell lung cancer. This clone has a handful of counts. Its antigen is unknown. V shed 2 bases and J 1 base; nucleotides not matched to a gene: 15. Germline CDR1 and CDR2: SGHNT and YENEEA. CDR3 length equals 20 residues. This table comes from immunoSEQ multiplex PCR, and its TCRdb copy is limited to in-frame clones, with some not included. The table includes 3,000 or so clones, roughly 25% detected once. Study observations and caveats: There was higher T cell clonality in uninvolved adjacent lung than in tumor, and it was highest there. The study detected a median roughly 50 of the top 100 tumor clones in adjacent lung. Heterogeneity remains possible, as sequencing covered one tumor region only. Prolonged overall survival went with higher T cell density in the blood.

This sequence was found in a man between 35 and 75 years old with stage III lung adenocarcinoma. The chain employs TRBV11-3 and TRBJ1-5, with 9 bases fitting TRBD1. Source: lung tumor tissue, taken before any cancer treatment. The CDR3 spells CASSLTGVTGGSWSNQPQHF. The CDR3, as DNA: TGTGCCAGCAGCTTAACCGGGGTTACAGGGGGCAGCTGGAGCAATCAGCCCCAGCATTTT.